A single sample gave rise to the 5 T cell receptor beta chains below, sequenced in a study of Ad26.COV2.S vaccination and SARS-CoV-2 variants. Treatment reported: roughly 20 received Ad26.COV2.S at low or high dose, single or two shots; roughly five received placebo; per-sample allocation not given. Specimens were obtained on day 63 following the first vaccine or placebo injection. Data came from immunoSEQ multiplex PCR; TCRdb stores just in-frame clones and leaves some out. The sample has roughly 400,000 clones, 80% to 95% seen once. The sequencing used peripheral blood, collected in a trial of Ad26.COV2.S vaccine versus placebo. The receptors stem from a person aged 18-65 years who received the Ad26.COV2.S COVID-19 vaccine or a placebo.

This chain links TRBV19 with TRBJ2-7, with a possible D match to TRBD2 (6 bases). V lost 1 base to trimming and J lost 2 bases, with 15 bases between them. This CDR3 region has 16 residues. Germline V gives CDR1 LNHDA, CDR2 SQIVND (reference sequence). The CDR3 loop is CASSIGLANAAYEQYF. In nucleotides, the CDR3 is TGTGCCAGTAGTATAGGTCTAGCGAATGCCGCCTACGAGCAGTACTTC.

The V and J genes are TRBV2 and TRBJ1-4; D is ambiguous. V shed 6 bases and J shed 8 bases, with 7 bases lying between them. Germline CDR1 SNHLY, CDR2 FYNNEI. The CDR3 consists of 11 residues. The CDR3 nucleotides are TGTGCCAGCAGGATTCAGGAAAAACTGTTTTTT. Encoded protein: CASRIQEKLFF.

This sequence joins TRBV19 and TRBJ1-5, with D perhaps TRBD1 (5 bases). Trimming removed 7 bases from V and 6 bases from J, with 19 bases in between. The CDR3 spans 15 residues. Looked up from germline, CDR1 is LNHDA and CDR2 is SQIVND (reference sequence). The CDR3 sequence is CASKGSGPGRQPQHF. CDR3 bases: TGTGCCAGTAAGGGGTCAGGCCCCGGGCGTCAGCCCCAGCATTTT.

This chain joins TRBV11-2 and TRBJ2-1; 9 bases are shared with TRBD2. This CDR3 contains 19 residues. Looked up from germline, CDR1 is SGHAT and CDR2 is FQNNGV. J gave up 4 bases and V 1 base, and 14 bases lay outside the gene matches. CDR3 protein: CASSLGGTDPGLAYNEQFF. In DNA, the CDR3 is TGTGCCAGCAGCTTAGGTGGGACAGACCCGGGACTAGCATACAATGAGCAGTTCTTC.

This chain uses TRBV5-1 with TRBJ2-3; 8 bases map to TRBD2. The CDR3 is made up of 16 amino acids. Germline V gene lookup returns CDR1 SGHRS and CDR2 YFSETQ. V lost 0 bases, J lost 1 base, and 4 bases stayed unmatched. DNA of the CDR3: TGCGCCAGCAGCTTGGCCGCGGGGGGAGGCACAGATACGCAGTATTTT. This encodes CASSLAAGGGTDTQYF.